This TCR beta chain was observed in a study of blood T cell repertoires in COVID-19. On the study more broadly: Whether acute or convalescent, the COVID-19 samples came from the United States, Italy and Spain. Sample material is recorded as cDNA or gDNA derived from T cells, B-cell-depleted T cells, or PBMCs.

The CDR3 is 13 residues long. The germline V gene encodes CDR1 MNHEY and CDR2 SVGAGI. V dropped 8 bases and J dropped 1 base, with 11 bases sitting between them. The Seattle site enrolled patients during active infection and followed them longitudinally. Original processing notes: Amplification with reference gene primers provided the estimates of nucleated cell counts. Method: immunoSEQ multiplex PCR; TCRdb's copy keeps in-frame clones and lacks some. V, J and clone size reflect that table, while D and trimming were determined from the DNA. The profile shows roughly 180,000 clones, more than 75% of them singletons.

The sequenced material came from peripheral blood. The chain links TRBV6-5 to TRBJ2-5, with D maybe TRBD1 (5 bases). The TCR was taken from a woman aged 45-65 years with COVID-19, enrolled during active disease. The CDR3 is CASGWTLQETQYF. CDR3 nucleotides: TGTGCCAGCGGTTGGACACTCCAAGAGACCCAGTACTTC.